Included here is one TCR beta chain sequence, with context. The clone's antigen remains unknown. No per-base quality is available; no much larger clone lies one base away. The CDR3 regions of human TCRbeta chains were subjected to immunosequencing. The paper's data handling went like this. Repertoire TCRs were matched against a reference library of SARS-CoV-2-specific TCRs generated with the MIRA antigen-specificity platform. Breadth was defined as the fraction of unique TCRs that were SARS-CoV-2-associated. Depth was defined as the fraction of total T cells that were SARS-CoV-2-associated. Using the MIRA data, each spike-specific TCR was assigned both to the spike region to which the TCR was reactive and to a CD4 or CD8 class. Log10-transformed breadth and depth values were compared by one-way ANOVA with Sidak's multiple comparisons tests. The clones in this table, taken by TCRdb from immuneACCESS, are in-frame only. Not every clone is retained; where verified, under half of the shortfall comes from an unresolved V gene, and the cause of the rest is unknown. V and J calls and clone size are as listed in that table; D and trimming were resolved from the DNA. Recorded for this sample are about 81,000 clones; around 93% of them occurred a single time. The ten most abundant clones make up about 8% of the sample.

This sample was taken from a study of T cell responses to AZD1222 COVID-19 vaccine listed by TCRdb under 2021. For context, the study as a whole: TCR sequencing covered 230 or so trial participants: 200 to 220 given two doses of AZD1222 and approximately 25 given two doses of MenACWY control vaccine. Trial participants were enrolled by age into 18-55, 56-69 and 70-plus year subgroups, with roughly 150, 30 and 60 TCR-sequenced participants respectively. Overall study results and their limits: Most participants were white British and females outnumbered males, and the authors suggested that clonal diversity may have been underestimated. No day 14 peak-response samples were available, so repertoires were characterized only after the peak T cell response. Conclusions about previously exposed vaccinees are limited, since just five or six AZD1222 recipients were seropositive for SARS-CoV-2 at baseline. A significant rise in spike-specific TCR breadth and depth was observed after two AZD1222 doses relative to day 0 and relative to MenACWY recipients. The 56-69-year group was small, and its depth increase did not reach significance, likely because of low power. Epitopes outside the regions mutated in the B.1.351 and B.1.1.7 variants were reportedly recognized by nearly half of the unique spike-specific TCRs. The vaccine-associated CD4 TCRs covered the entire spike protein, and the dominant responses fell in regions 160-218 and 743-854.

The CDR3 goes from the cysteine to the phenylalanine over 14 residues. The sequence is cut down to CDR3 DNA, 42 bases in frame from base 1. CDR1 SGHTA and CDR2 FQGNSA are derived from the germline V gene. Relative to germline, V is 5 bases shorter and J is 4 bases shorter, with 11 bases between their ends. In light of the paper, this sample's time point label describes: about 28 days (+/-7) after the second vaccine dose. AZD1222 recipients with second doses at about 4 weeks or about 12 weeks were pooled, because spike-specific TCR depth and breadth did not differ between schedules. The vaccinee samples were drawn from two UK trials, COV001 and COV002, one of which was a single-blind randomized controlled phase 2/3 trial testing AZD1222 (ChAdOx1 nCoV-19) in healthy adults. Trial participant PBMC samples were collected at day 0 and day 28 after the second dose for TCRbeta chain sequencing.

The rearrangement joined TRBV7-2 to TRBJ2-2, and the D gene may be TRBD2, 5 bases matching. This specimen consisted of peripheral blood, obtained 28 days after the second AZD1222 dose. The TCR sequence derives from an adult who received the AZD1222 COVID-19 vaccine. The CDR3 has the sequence CASSPLGITGELFF. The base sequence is TGTGCCAGCAGCCCACTAGGTATCACCGGGGAGCTGTTTTTT.